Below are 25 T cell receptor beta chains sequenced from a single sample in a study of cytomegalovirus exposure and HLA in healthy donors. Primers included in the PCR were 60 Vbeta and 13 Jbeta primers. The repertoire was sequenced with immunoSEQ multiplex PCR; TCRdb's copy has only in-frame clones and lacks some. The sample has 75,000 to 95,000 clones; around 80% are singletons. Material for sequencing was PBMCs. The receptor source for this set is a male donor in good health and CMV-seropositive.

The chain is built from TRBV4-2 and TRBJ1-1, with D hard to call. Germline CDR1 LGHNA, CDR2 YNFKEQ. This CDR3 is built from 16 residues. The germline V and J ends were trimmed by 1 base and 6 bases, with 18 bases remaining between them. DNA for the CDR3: TGTGCCAGCAGCCAAGGTCTTTTGAGGAAGGAAGCTGAAGCTTTCTTT. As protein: CASSQGLLRKEAEAFF.

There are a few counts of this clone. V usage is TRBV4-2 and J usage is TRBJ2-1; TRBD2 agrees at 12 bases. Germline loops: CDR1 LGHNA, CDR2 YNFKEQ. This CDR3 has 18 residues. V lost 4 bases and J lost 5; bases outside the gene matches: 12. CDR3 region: CASSLGGASGGADNEQFF. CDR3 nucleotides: TGTGCCAGCAGCCTAGGAGGGGCTAGCGGGGGGGCGGACAATGAGCAGTTCTTC.

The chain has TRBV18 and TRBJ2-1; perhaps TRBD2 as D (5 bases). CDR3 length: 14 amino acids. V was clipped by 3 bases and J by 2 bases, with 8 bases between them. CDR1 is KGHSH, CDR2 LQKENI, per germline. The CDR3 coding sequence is TGTGCCAGCTCACCGGGGAGTACCTACAATGAGCAGTTCTTC. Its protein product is CASSPGSTYNEQFF. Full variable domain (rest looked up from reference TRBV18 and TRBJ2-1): NAGVMQNPRHLVRRRGQEARLRCSPMKGHSHVYWYRQLPEEGLKFMVYLQKENIIDESGMPKERFSAEFPKEGPSILRIQQVVRGDSAAYFCASSPGSTYNEQFFGPGTRLTVL.

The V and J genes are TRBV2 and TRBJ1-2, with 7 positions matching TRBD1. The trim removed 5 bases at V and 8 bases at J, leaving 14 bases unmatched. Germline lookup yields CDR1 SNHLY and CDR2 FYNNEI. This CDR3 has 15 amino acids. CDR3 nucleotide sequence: TGTGCCAGCAGTCCAAACCTTCAGACAGGGCAGGGCTACACCTTC. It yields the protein CASSPNLQTGQGYTF.

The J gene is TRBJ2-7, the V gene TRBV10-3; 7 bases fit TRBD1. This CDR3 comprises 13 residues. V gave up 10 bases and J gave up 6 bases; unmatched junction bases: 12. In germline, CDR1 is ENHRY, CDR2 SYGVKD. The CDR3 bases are TGTGCCACCCTCGGGGCAGGGGGAAGCGAGCAGTACTTC. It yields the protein CATLGAGGSEQYF.

The CDR3 region has the DNA TGTGCCAGCAGTTACTCCGGACAGCACTCCTACGAGCAGTACTTC. Its translation: CASSYSGQHSYEQYF. The V and J genes are TRBV6-5 and TRBJ2-7, with D perhaps matching TRBD1 (6 bases). V was shortened by 0 bases and J by 0 bases, with 9 bases between the two germline ends. This CDR3 comprises 15 residues. Germline CDR1 is MNHEY and CDR2 is SVGAGI.

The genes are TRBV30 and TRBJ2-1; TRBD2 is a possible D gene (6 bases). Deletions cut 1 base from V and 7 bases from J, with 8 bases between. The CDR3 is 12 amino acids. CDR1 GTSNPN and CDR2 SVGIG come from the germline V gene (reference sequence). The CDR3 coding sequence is TGTGCCTGGAGTGGACTAGTGAATGAGCAGTTCTTC. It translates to CAWSGLVNEQFF.

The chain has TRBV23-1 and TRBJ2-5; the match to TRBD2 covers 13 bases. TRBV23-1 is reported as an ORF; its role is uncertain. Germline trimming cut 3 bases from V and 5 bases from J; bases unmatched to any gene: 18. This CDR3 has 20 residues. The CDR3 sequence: CASSHSKRIGLAGAGETQYF. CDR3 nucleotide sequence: TGCGCCAGCAGTCATTCAAAAAGGATAGGACTAGCGGGGGCAGGGGAGACCCAGTACTTC.

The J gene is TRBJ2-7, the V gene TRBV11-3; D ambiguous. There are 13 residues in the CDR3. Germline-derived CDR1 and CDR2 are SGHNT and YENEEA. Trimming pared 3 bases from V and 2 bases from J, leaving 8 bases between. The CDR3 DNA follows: TGTGCCAGCAGCTTCCCTGACACCTACGAGCAGTACTTC. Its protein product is CASSFPDTYEQYF.

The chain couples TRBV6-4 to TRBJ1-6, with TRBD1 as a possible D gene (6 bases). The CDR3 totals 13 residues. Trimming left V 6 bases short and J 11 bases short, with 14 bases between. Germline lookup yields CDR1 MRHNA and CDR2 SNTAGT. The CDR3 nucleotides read TGTGCCAGCAGCCCCGAATCAGGGGCACCCCTCCACTTT. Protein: CASSPESGAPLHF.

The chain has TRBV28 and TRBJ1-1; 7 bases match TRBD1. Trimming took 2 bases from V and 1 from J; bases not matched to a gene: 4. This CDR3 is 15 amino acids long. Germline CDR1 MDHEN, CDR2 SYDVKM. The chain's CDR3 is CASSLERTGNTEAFF. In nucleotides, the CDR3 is TGTGCCAGCAGTTTAGAACGGACAGGGAACACTGAAGCTTTCTTT.

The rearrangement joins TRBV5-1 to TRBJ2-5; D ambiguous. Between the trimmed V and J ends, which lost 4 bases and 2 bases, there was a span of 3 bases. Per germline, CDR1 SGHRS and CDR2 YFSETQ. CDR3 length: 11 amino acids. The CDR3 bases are TGCGCCAGCAGCCAACAAGAGACCCAGTACTTC. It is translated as CASSQQETQYF.

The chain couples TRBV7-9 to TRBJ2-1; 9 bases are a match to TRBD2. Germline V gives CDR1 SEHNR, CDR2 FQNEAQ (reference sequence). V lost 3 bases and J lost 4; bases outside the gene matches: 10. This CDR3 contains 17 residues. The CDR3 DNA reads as TGTGCCAGCAGCTTCGGCGGGCTAGCGGGGATATACAATGAGCAGTTCTTC. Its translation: CASSFGGLAGIYNEQFF.

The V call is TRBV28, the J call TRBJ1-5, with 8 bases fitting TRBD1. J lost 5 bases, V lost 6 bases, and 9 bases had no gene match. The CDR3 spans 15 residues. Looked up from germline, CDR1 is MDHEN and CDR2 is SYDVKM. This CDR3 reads CASRSPAGGHQPQHF. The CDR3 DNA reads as TGTGCCAGCAGGTCCCCGGCAGGGGGCCATCAGCCCCAGCATTTT.

The CDR3 here is CASSQVPGSSYEQYF. The CDR3 DNA is TGCGCCAGCAGCCAAGTCCCAGGTAGCTCCTACGAGCAGTACTTC. J is TRBJ2-7 and V is TRBV4-1; no reliable D call. The V end was cut by 1 base, the J end by 0 bases, with 10 bases between. CDR1 is MGHRA, CDR2 YSYEKL, per germline. The CDR3 consists of 15 residues.

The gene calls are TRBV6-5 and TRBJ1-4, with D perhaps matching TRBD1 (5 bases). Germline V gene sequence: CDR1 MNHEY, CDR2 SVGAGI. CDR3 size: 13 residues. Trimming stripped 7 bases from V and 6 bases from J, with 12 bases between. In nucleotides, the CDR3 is TGTGCCAGCACGGCGGGGGACGATGAAAAACTGTTTTTT. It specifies CASTAGDDEKLFF.

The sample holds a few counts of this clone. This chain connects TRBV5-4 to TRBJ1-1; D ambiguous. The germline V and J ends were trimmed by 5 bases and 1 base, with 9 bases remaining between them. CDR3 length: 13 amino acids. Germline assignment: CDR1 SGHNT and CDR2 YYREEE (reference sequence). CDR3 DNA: TGTGCCAGCAGAGGAGGGTGGAACACTGAAGCTTTCTTT. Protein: CASRGGWNTEAFF.

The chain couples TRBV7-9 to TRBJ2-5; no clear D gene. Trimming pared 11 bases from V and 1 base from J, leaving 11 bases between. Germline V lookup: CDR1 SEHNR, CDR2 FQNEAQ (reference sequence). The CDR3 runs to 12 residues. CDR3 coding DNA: TGTGCCCTAAAGCCAGGCCAAGAGACCCAGTACTTC. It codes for CALKPGQETQYF.

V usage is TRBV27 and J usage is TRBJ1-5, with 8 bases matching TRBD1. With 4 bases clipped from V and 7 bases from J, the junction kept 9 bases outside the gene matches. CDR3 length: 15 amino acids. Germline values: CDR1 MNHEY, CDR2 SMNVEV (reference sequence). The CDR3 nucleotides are TGTGCCAGCAGTTGGACAGGGACTTCCCTGCAGCCCCAGCATTTT. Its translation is CASSWTGTSLQPQHF.

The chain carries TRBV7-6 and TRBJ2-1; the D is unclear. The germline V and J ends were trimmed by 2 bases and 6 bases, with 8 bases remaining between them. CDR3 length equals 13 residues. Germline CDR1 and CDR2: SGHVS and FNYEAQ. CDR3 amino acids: CASSLLNVNEQFF. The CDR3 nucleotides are TGTGCCAGCAGCTTACTAAATGTCAATGAGCAGTTCTTC.

In DNA form, the CDR3 reads TGTGCCAGCAGTCCGATGGGACAGGGCGATCAGCCCCAGCATTTT. Its protein is CASSPMGQGDQPQHF. The chain uses TRBV27 and TRBJ1-5; 9 bases are shared with TRBD1. The trim removed 5 bases at V and 5 bases at J, leaving 7 bases unmatched. Germline CDR1 and CDR2: MNHEY and SMNVEV (reference sequence). The CDR3 extends over 15 amino acids.

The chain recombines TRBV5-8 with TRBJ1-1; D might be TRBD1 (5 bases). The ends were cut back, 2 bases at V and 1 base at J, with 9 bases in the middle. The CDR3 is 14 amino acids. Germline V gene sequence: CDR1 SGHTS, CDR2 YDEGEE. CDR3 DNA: TGTGCCAGCAGCTTTCAGGGCAGGAACACTGAAGCTTTCTTT. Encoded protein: CASSFQGRNTEAFF.

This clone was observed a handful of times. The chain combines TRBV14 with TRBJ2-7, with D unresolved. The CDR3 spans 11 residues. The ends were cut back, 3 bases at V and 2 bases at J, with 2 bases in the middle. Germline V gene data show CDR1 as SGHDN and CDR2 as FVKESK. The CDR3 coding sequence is TGTGCCAGCAGCCACGCCTACGAGCAGTACTTC. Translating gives CASSHAYEQYF.

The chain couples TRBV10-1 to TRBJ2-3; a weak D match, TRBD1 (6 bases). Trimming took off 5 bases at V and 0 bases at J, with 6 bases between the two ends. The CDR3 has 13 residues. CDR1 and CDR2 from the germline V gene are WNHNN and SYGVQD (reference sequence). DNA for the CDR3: TGCGCCAGCAGTACAGGGAGCACAGATACGCAGTATTTT. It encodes CASSTGSTDTQYF.

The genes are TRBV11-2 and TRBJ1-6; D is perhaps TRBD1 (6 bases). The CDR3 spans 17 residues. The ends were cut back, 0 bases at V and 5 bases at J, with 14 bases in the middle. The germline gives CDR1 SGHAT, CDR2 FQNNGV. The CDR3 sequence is CASSLDTHRADNSPLHF. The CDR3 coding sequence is TGTGCCAGCAGCTTAGACACCCACAGGGCCGATAATTCACCCCTCCACTTT.